One sample yielded the 5 T cell receptor beta chains listed below, sequenced in a study of shared clonotypes between healthy human individuals. Clones were read by immunoSEQ multiplex PCR, and TCRdb kept only the in-frame ones, dropping some. The sample yields around 79,000 clones, around 57% seen once. The sample consisted of memory CD8+ T cells sorted from blood. Subset noted: CD45RO+ cells pooled with CCR7-negative TemRA cells. These receptors were collected from a man under 40 in good health.

The chain couples TRBV7-2 to TRBJ1-4, with a possible D match to TRBD1 (6 bases). V shed 5 bases and J shed 3 bases, with 13 bases lying between them. This CDR3 has 15 residues. Germline V CDR1 and CDR2: SGHTA, FQGNSA. Here the CDR3 DNA reads TGTGCCAGCAGCACTGGGGGGCCAGCTAATGAAAAACTGTTTTTT. Protein: CASSTGGPANEKLFF.

The chain combines TRBV27 with TRBJ2-1, with D perhaps TRBD1 (5 bases). Germline V gene sequence: CDR1 MNHEY, CDR2 SMNVEV (reference sequence). The V gene lost 5 bases and the J gene lost 2 bases, with 19 bases spanning the gap. The CDR3 is 17 amino acids. The CDR3 sequence is CASSPPRAQGTYNEQFF. The CDR3 DNA follows: TGTGCCAGCAGTCCACCCCGGGCTCAGGGTACCTACAATGAGCAGTTCTTC.

The rearrangement joins TRBV9 to TRBJ2-7; no reliable D call. Germline V gene sequence: CDR1 SGDLS, CDR2 YYNGEE. V was cut by 4 bases and J by 1 base, with 9 bases left in between. CDR3 size: 13 residues. CDR3 sequence: CASSPQVSYEQYF. In DNA, the CDR3 is TGTGCCAGCAGCCCCCAGGTTTCCTACGAGCAGTACTTC.

This clone counts as medium-sized. This chain links TRBV6-5 with TRBJ2-7; 7 bases are shared with TRBD2. The CDR3 contains 12 residues. Germline V gives CDR1 MNHEY, CDR2 SVGAGI. The trim removed 6 bases at V and 3 bases at J, leaving 2 bases unmatched. CDR3 coding DNA: TGTGCCAGCAGGGCTAGCGGCTACGAGCAGTACTTC. It specifies CASRASGYEQYF.

CDR3: CASSPSTGIPYSNQPQHF. CDR3 nucleotides: TGTGCCAGCAGCCCCTCGACAGGAATCCCCTATAGCAATCAGCCCCAGCATTTT. V is TRBV7-8 and J is TRBJ1-5; maybe TRBD1 (6 bases). The V gene lost 5 bases and the J gene lost 0 bases, with 20 bases spanning the gap. The CDR3 has 18 residues. The germline gives CDR1 SGHVS, CDR2 FQNEAQ.